The 32 T cell receptor beta chains listed next were all sequenced from one sample in a study of cytomegalovirus exposure and HLA in healthy donors. The PCR contained 60 Vbeta and 13 Jbeta primers. Sequencing used immunoSEQ multiplex PCR; TCRdb keeps in-frame clones, though not all of them. The sample has around 130,000 clones, roughly 8.3% seen once; the top ten hold 4.5% to 7%. Sequenced input: PBMCs. The receptors shown here come from a man aged 35-49 years in good health and CMV-seronegative.

The chain joins TRBV4-3 to TRBJ1-1, with unresolved D. CDR3 length: 14 residues. Trimming removed 2 bases at V and 1 base at J, with 8 bases between. Germline CDR1 LGHNA, CDR2 YSLEER. In DNA, the CDR3 is TGCGCCAGCAGCCAATCTGTCGGGAACACTGAAGCTTTCTTT. Protein sequence: CASSQSVGNTEAFF.

This clone was seen only a few times. The genes are TRBV29-1 and TRBJ2-5, with D maybe TRBD1 (6 bases). The CDR3 loop spans 19 amino acids. The germline V gene encodes CDR1 SQVTM and CDR2 ANQGSEA. Trimming took off 4 bases at V and 1 base at J, with 28 bases between the two ends. The CDR3 reads CSVAETRQALRDTQETQYF. CDR3 in DNA: TGCAGCGTTGCTGAGACCCGCCAAGCCCTACGGGACACCCAAGAGACCCAGTACTTC.

This rearrangement joins TRBV5-5 to TRBJ2-1, with 8 bases identical to TRBD2. CDR1 is SGHKS, CDR2 YYEKEE, per germline (reference sequence). Trimming at V came to 0 bases and at J to 14 bases, leaving 4 bases not matched to a gene. This CDR3 has 12 residues. CDR3 loop: CASSLGNGGEFF. CDR3 bases: TGTGCCAGCAGCTTGGGGAACGGGGGGGAGTTCTTC.

This clone came up many times. This rearrangement joins TRBV11-1 to TRBJ2-7; D uncertain. The germline V gene has CDR1 SGHAT and CDR2 FQDESV (reference sequence). The CDR3 loop spans 13 amino acids. The V end was cut by 1 base, the J end by 2 bases, with 6 bases between. The CDR3 is CASSLDRTYEQYF. CDR3 in DNA: TGTGCCAGCAGCTTAGACAGAACCTACGAGCAGTACTTC.

This clone has more than one count but fewer than ten. The rearrangement joins TRBV7-9 to TRBJ2-1; TRBD2 matches at 8 bases. CDR1 and CDR2 from the germline V gene are SEHNR and FQNEAQ (reference sequence). There are 14 residues in the CDR3. V trimming: 3 bases; J trimming: 6 bases; junction bases outside the gene matches: 4. CDR3 protein: CASSLQRGLNEQFF. For the CDR3, the DNA is TGTGCCAGCAGCTTGCAGCGGGGGCTCAATGAGCAGTTCTTC.

The chain uses TRBV7-2 and TRBJ2-4; the match to TRBD1 covers 9 bases. Germline CDR1 and CDR2: SGHTA and FQGNSA. The CDR3 is 16 amino acids. Germline trimming cut 1 base from V and 5 bases from J; bases unmatched to any gene: 6. The CDR3 reads CASSLVWDRVENIQYF. CDR3 DNA: TGTGCCAGCAGCTTAGTGTGGGACAGGGTTGAAAACATTCAGTACTTC.

The chain recombines TRBV5-4 with TRBJ2-1; the D gene is possibly TRBD1 (6 bases). This CDR3 is built from 16 residues. The germline V and J ends were trimmed by 4 bases and 5 bases, with 19 bases remaining between them. Germline assignment: CDR1 SGHNT and CDR2 YYREEE (reference sequence). CDR3 residues: CASSKRTERGHNEQFF. CDR3 sequence (DNA): TGTGCCAGCAGCAAGAGGACAGAACGGGGTCACAATGAGCAGTTCTTC.

The gene calls are TRBV19 and TRBJ2-7; 8 bases line up with TRBD1. The junction had 3 bases not matched to a gene; V was cut back by 3 bases and J by 2 bases. Per the germline V gene, CDR1 is LNHDA and CDR2 is SQIVND (reference sequence). The CDR3 has 14 residues. CDR3: CASSILDRAYEQYF. The DNA of the CDR3 is TGTGCCAGTAGTATCCTGGACAGGGCCTACGAGCAGTACTTC.

This clone was recorded a few times. The chain couples TRBV6-1 to TRBJ1-6; 7 bases are shared with TRBD1. Germline V CDR1 and CDR2: MNHNS, SASEGT. V lost 4 bases to trimming and J lost 5 bases; unmatched junction nucleotides: 5. This CDR3 has 15 amino acids. CDR3 DNA: TGTGCCAGCAGTGTAGGACAGGCAGATAATTCACCCCTCCACTTT. Translated: CASSVGQADNSPLHF.

The rearrangement links TRBV30 to TRBJ1-2; a possible D gene is TRBD1 (6 bases). Looked up from germline, CDR1 is GTSNPN and CDR2 is SVGIG (reference sequence). Trimming took 4 bases from V and 2 from J, leaving 11 bases between them. There are 13 residues in the CDR3. CDR3 sequence: CAWTHGQNYGYTF. The CDR3 DNA reads as TGTGCCTGGACCCACGGACAGAACTATGGCTACACCTTC.

This clone was recorded a few times. The rearrangement links TRBV6-1 to TRBJ2-7; no clear D. CDR1 is MNHNS and CDR2 is SASEGT in the germline V gene. The CDR3 consists of 15 residues. Trimming took 7 bases from V and 4 from J, leaving 20 bases between them. CDR3 loop: CASIDPGWVTYEQYF. DNA of the CDR3: TGTGCCAGCATTGACCCAGGATGGGTAACTTACGAGCAGTACTTC.

This clone was seen only a few times. V gene TRBV30 combines with J gene TRBJ2-5; TRBD2 is a possible D gene (7 bases). Germline V gene lookup returns CDR1 GTSNPN and CDR2 SVGIG (reference sequence). Between the trimmed V and J ends, which lost 2 bases and 2 bases, there was a span of 12 bases. This CDR3 spans 14 amino acids. CDR3 nucleotide sequence: TGTGCCTGGAGTCCGGGGAGGGGGCAAGAGACCCAGTACTTC. This translates into CAWSPGRGQETQYF.

The sample holds a few counts of this clone. CDR3 nucleotides: TGTGCCAGCATAGGCGGACAGGGGGTCTACAATGAGCAGTTCTTC. It translates to CASIGGQGVYNEQFF. The chain joins TRBV7-9 to TRBJ2-1; 10 bases match TRBD1. Trimming cost V 7 bases and J 3 bases; bases outside gene matches: 6. Germline CDR1 and CDR2: SEHNR and FQNEAQ (reference sequence). CDR3 length equals 15 residues.

This chain joins TRBV19 and TRBJ1-1, with 7 positions matching TRBD1. The ends lost 5 bases at V and 0 bases at J; junction bases unmatched: 9. The germline gives CDR1 LNHDA, CDR2 SQIVND (reference sequence). This CDR3 spans 16 amino acids. The CDR3 region is CASSGGTVRMNTEAFF. Here the CDR3 DNA reads TGTGCCAGTAGTGGGGGGACAGTACGCATGAACACTGAAGCTTTCTTT.

The V and J genes are TRBV7-2 and TRBJ2-3; TRBD2 aligns across 9 bases. V was pared by 5 bases and J by 2 bases, with 8 bases of the junction left unmatched. Germline CDR1 and CDR2: SGHTA and FQGNSA. The CDR3 is 16 residues long. The CDR3, as DNA: TGTGCCAGCAGCACCCGGACTAGCGTAGACACAGATACGCAGTATTTT. This translates into CASSTRTSVDTDTQYF.

V usage is TRBV25-1 and J usage is TRBJ1-2; 9 bases are shared with TRBD1. This CDR3 spans 13 amino acids. Germline CDR1 and CDR2: MGHDK and SYGVNS. V dropped 6 bases and J dropped 6; count of bases not matched to a gene: 5. The CDR3 protein is CASRGTGYDGYTF. In DNA, the CDR3 is TGTGCCAGCAGGGGGACAGGGTATGATGGCTACACCTTC.

This clone was found a few times. V and J are TRBV7-3 and TRBJ2-1; D might be TRBD1 (5 bases). Germline V CDR1 and CDR2: SGHTA, FQGTGA. The V end lost 3 bases, the J end lost 2 bases, and 11 bases lay between the germline ends. This CDR3 is built from 15 residues. The CDR3 loop is CASSFRAATYNEQFF. The DNA of the CDR3 is TGTGCCAGCAGCTTCAGGGCCGCCACCTACAATGAGCAGTTCTTC.

This clone has only a few counts. This chain joins TRBV9 and TRBJ1-4; TRBD1 matches 7 bases. The CDR3 contains 14 residues. The trim removed 3 bases at V and 4 bases at J, leaving 3 bases unmatched. The germline CDR1 and CDR2 sequences are SGDLS and YYNGEE. The CDR3 DNA reads TGTGCCAGCAGCGACACAGGGGATAATGAAAAACTGTTTTTT. It specifies CASSDTGDNEKLFF.

The rearrangement uses TRBV5-4 and TRBJ2-1, with D possibly TRBD2 on 5 matching bases. The CDR3 consists of 14 residues. With 2 bases removed from V and 0 bases from J, the gap between germline ends came to 6 bases. The germline V gene encodes CDR1 SGHNT and CDR2 YYREEE (reference sequence). CDR3 DNA sequence: TGTGCCAGCAGCTTCACTAGCTCCTACAATGAGCAGTTCTTC. Protein sequence: CASSFTSSYNEQFF.

This clone was counted only a few times. This sequence joins TRBV2 and TRBJ2-1; perhaps TRBD2 as D (6 bases). Germline loops: CDR1 SNHLY, CDR2 FYNNEI. The V end lost 0 bases, the J end lost 9 bases, and 12 bases lay between the germline ends. The length of the CDR3 is 14 residues. The DNA of the CDR3 is TGTGCCAGCAGTGAAGCGCTTTTGGGAGGTGAGCAGTTCTTC. Its translation is CASSEALLGGEQFF.

This clone was recorded a few times. The limits of the CDR3 on the DNA are not certain, so only TCRdb's listed CDR3 is given. The chain has TRBV30 and TRBJ1-3; the table's D call, TRBD1, was not checked against the DNA. Germline lookup yields CDR1 GTSNPN and CDR2 SVGIG (reference sequence). Inclusive of both ends, the CDR3 amounts to 11 amino acids. CDR3 sequence: CAWGTGTGRNF.

This clone turned up a few times. The V call is TRBV6-5, the J call TRBJ1-1; D might be TRBD1 (5 bases). This CDR3 has 14 residues. The ends were cut back, 2 bases at V and 5 bases at J, with 12 bases in the middle. CDR1 is MNHEY, CDR2 SVGAGI, per germline. CDR3 in amino acids: CASSYGREGTEAFF. The CDR3 DNA follows: TGTGCCAGCAGTTACGGCAGGGAGGGGACTGAAGCTTTCTTT.

This clone came up a few times. The chain carries TRBV9 and TRBJ2-2; 10 bases map to TRBD1. Germline assignment: CDR1 SGDLS and CDR2 YYNGEE. After removal of 3 bases from V and 0 bases from J, the junction contained 2 bases not matched to a gene. The CDR3 sequence is 16 residues long. The CDR3 is CASSGDRGANTGELFF. The CDR3 nucleotides read TGTGCCAGCAGCGGGGACAGGGGCGCGAACACCGGGGAGCTGTTTTTT.

This clone was picked up a small number of times. The gene calls are TRBV19 and TRBJ2-5; TRBD1 is a possible D gene (5 bases). Per the germline V gene, CDR1 is LNHDA and CDR2 is SQIVND (reference sequence). The CDR3 has 15 residues. Trimming cost V 6 bases and J 4 bases, with 18 bases left between them. This chain's CDR3 is CASSPNGRVGETQYF. The CDR3, as DNA: TGTGCCAGTAGCCCCAACGGCAGGGTGGGAGAGACCCAGTACTTC. The full variable domain, with the rest looked up from reference TRBV19 and TRBJ2-5, is DGGITQSPKYLFRKEGQNVTLSCEQNLNHDAMYWYRQDPGQGLRLIYYSQIVNDFQKGDIAEGYSVSREKKESFPLTVTSAQKNPTAFYLCASSPNGRVGETQYFGPGTRLLVL.

A few counts support this clone. The gene calls are TRBV6-1 and TRBJ1-2; D gene ambiguous. CDR3 length equals 13 residues. Germline CDR1 and CDR2: MNHNS and SASEGT. V was clipped by 2 bases and J by 4 bases, with 8 bases between them. The DNA for the CDR3 is TGTGCCAGCAGTGAATTGGGCAGCTATGGCTACACCTTC. Amino acid sequence: CASSELGSYGYTF.

This clone has just a few counts. This chain joins TRBV5-1 and TRBJ1-6; 7 positions agree with TRBD1. The CDR3 spans 14 residues. J lost 9 bases, V lost 0 bases, and 3 bases had no gene match. Germline CDR1 is SGHRS and CDR2 is YFSETQ. The CDR3 is CASSLDEGASPLHF. Written as DNA, the CDR3 is TGCGCCAGCAGCTTGGACGAGGGGGCTTCACCCCTCCACTTT.

A few counts support this clone. The chain uses TRBV27 and TRBJ2-5; 8 bases fit TRBD2. The CDR3 consists of 16 residues. The J segment lost 7 bases and the V segment lost 6 bases, leaving 16 bases of the junction unmatched. Germline V gene data show CDR1 as MNHEY and CDR2 as SMNVEV (reference sequence). CDR3 sequence reads: CASRPTSGSPLGTQYF. The CDR3 nucleotides are TGTGCCAGCAGACCCACTAGCGGAAGCCCCCTCGGGACCCAGTACTTC.

V and J are TRBV7-9 and TRBJ2-7, with D hard to call. V lost 2 bases and J lost 0, with 8 bases in between. This CDR3 is built from 14 residues. CDR1 and CDR2 (germline): SEHNR, FQNEAQ (reference sequence). CDR3 bases: TGTGCCAGCAGCTTAATGGGCAGCTCCTACGAGCAGTACTTC. This translates into CASSLMGSSYEQYF.

The chain carries TRBV30 and TRBJ1-6; a weak D match, TRBD1 (6 bases). The CDR3 has 13 amino acids. Per the germline V gene, CDR1 is GTSNPN and CDR2 is SVGIG (reference sequence). Trimming shortened V by 5 bases and J by 7 bases, and 12 bases separated the two germline ends. CDR3 nucleotide sequence: TGTGCCTGGGTAAGGGGGGGAAATTCACCCCTCCACTTT. Its protein product is CAWVRGGNSPLHF.

This clone was detected a few times. The genes are TRBV9 and TRBJ2-6; D call uncertain. Germline lookup yields CDR1 SGDLS and CDR2 YYNGEE. CDR3 length: 16 amino acids. Trimming pared 0 bases from V and 0 bases from J, leaving 7 bases between. CDR3 amino acids: CASSVDRVSGANVLTF. CDR3 DNA sequence: TGTGCCAGCAGCGTAGATCGGGTCTCTGGGGCCAACGTCCTGACTTTC.

This clone has a handful of counts. The rearrangement joins TRBV19 to TRBJ1-3, with D tentatively TRBD1 (5 bases). V lost 3 bases and J 2 bases, leaving 11 bases between the germline ends. Germline values: CDR1 LNHDA, CDR2 SQIVND (reference sequence). The CDR3 is 15 amino acids. CDR3 sequence (DNA): TGTGCCAGTAGTATCTGGGCAGGGCCTGGAAACACCATATATTTT. Encoded protein: CASSIWAGPGNTIYF. Drawing the rest from reference TRBV19 and TRBJ1-3, the complete variable domain is DGGITQSPKYLFRKEGQNVTLSCEQNLNHDAMYWYRQDPGQGLRLIYYSQIVNDFQKGDIAEGYSVSREKKESFPLTVTSAQKNPTAFYLCASSIWAGPGNTIYFGEGSWLTVV.

This clone was recorded a few times. For the CDR3, the DNA is TGTGCCAGCAGCAAAGGAGGGACAGCCAAAGACAATAGCAATCAGCCCCAGCATTTT. This encodes CASSKGGTAKDNSNQPQHF. V is TRBV21-1 and J is TRBJ1-5; the table's D call TRBD1 went unverified against the DNA. TRBV21-1 is designated a pseudogene. This CDR3 has 19 residues.